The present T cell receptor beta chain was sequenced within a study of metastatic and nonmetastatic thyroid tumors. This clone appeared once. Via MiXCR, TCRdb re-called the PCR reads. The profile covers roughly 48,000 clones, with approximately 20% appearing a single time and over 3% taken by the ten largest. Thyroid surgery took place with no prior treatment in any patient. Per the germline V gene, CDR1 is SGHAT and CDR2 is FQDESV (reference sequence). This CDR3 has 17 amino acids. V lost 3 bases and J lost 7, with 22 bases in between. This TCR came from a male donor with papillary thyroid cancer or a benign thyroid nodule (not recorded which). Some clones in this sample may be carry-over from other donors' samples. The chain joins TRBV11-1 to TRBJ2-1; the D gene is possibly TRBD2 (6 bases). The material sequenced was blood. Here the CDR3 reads CASSLAPMVLAMNEQFF. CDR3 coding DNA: TGTGCCAGCAGCTTGGCCCCAATGGTACTAGCCATGAATGAGCAGTTCTTC.